This T cell receptor (beta chain) was captured by sequencing in a study of cytomegalovirus exposure and HLA in healthy donors (dated by TCRdb to about 2017). Regarding the complete study: In an earlier analysis of several hundred of the donors, around 290 Gb of sequence data and 100 million or so unique TCR beta sequences from about 190 million T cells were reported. Roughly 320 gigabases of sequencing data and around 85 million unique TCR sequences made up an early release that covered around 640 HLA-typed donors. The genetic ancestry cluster associated with self-reported Caucasian donors included around 76% of the approximately 430 genotyped donors. The study was designed to test whether signatures of past pathogen exposure could be identified by cataloging public T cell receptors. The study profiled the T cell repertoires of 500 to 800 subjects by immunosequencing and related them to cytomegalovirus serostatus. In addition to the first cohort of around 670 subjects, a separate validation cohort of approximately 130 different subjects was used. To predict cytomegalovirus infection status, the study brought together high-throughput TCR immunosequencing, statistical association of individual TCRs with disease status, and machine learning. To study patterns of TCR occurrence, a later analysis re-analyzed previously published TCR beta repertoires from 650 to 750 donors and added high-resolution HLA genotyping. The later analysis used no new phenotypic data to find candidate immune exposures, relying instead on TCR beta sequences and their occurrence across donors. To decide whether each TCR beta V gene segment behaved as functional or pseudogenic, an earlier analysis of 587 of the donors relied on high-throughput TCR beta sequencing. Alongside the repertoire data, information on donor age, sex, ethnicity and CMV serostatus was compiled. A later genetic analysis used genome-wide SNP genotypes for about 60% of the roughly 700 donors, treating that subset as a discovery cohort. All discovery cohort repertoires had been generated using a single sequencing platform. HLA typing covered class I and class II loci at four-digit resolution. The number of donors typed differed by locus, with about 629-630 for A, B, C, DRB1 and DQB1, more than 500 for DQA1, about 610 for DPA1, and 400 to 490 for DPB1. Because of strong linkage in the cohort, roughly five DR-DQ haplotypes were treated as single units for association and clustering. On average, approximately 250,000 unique TCR beta nucleotide sequences were sequenced per donor among 350 to 400 genotyped donors of the cohort, with 15% to 20% of those sequences being non-productive.

The cohort was made up of 650 to 700 healthy bone marrow donors. At the time of sampling, every cohort member was nominally healthy, though immune exposures that went unrecorded were likely present. The donor was CMV seronegative and was included in the group of a few hundred seronegative cohort members. Every donor gave a peripheral blood sample, and the peripheral blood mononuclear cells from that sample were used for TCR beta sequencing. The Qiagen DNeasy Blood Extraction Kit was used to extract genomic DNA from the blood cell samples. Libraries were made using the immunoSEQ multiplex PCR assay. For the multiplex PCR, a mixture combining 60 forward primers for TCR Vbeta segments and 13 reverse primers for TCR Jbeta segments was used. A multiplex PCR assay on genomic DNA amplified the CDR3 region of rearranged TCR beta genes. The amplified TCR beta libraries were sequenced on the Illumina HiSeq System as 87-base-pair reads. The authors processed their data as follows. Across the 670 or so repertoires, a later analysis counted 80 million or so unique TCR beta chains, around 10 million of which were shared by at least two donors. Raw reads were error-corrected and collapsed into unique sequences with a nearest-neighbor algorithm that merged closely related sequences to remove PCR and sequencing errors. To assign V, D and J gene segments, CDR3 sequences were aligned to IMGT reference sequences. For a sequence to be retained, a match of at least six nucleotides to both a V gene segment and a J gene segment was required. A rearrangement was called productive if the CDR3 had no stop codons and remained in frame with V and J, and every other rearrangement was called non-productive. CDR3 was defined by IMGT convention, running from the second conserved V-encoded cysteine to the conserved J-encoded phenylalanine. In an earlier analysis of 550 to 650 of the donors, sequences lacking an unambiguous match to a single V gene segment were excluded. In an earlier analysis of about 590 of the donors, a V segment was called functional when productive rearrangements were above 56.7%, and segregating when the standard deviation between donors exceeded 5%. A statistical classification framework was built for diagnosing cytomegalovirus status from the catalog of TCR beta chain sequences. In a later analysis, V and J genes were assigned by comparing TCR nucleotide sequences against IMGT/GENE-DB human TR gene sequences. The TCRdist pipeline was used in a later analysis to assign CDR3 sequences and most-parsimonious VDJ recombination scenarios. A later analysis defined each TCR beta chain by its CDR3 amino acid sequence plus V-gene family, and excluded reads lacking a unique V-gene family. As a way to deal with suspected cross-contamination and a sequencing artifact, a later analysis dropped hundreds of nucleotide sequences that were highly shared and had low generation probability. A later analysis calculated a clonal expansion index for each public chain from normalized within-repertoire ranks of inferred template counts. A later analysis computed generation probabilities with a VDJ recombination model fitted to out-of-frame rearrangements, and checked the results against IGoR. A later analysis scored TCR-TCR, TCR-HLA and TCR-CMV co-occurrence with hypergeometric tests, applying a repertoire-size bias correction to TCR pairs. To estimate false discovery rates, a later analysis permuted the HLA or CMV assignments 20 times. A later analysis grouped co-occurring TCRs with DBSCAN, adding TCRdist sequence similarity when clustering within HLA-allele-positive subsets. For co-occurrence clustering, repertoires with fewer than 30,000 or more than 120,000 public chains were excluded, along with roughly 5 repertoires with anomalous nucleotide sharing. TCRdb took over this immuneACCESS table, retaining in-frame rearrangements with V and J assigned. Such tables are incomplete; in checked studies, under half of the missing clones stem from an unresolved V gene, and the remainder is unexplained. Clone size and the V and J calls come from that table; the DNA yielded D and trimming. The sample table records about 200,000 clones; roughly 84% of these occur just once. Together, the top ten hold about 1.7% of the sample.

CDR1 and CDR2, per the germline V gene, are SGHAT and FQNNGV. The CDR3, from cysteine to phenylalanine, totals 15 residues. CDR3 DNA only is kept here, 45 bases in frame from base 1. V is pruned by 1 base and J by 6 bases, leaving 7 bases of the junction without a gene match. On the study overall, not on this receptor specifically: The only immune exposure information available for the cohort was CMV serostatus. Because counts were too low, seventeen rarely observed V segments, including chromosome 9 orphons, were left out of the earlier analysis of 500 to 750 of the donors. Correlated functional status among segregating V segments might reflect linkage disequilibrium, but an unknown experimental factor could not be ruled out. Broadly in line with IMGT annotations, most TCR beta V segments showed up in productive rearrangements about 87% or about 30% of the time in an earlier analysis of around 550 of the donors. According to the authors, the approach could potentially be generalized to other disease states and immunological phenotypes. A further reported finding was that TCR beta sequences accurately predicted the HLA-A and HLA-B alleles for most subjects in the first cohort. In a later analysis, most CMV-associated TCR beta chains were found to appear HLA-restricted, with HLA associations seemingly driven largely by CMV exposure. According to a later genetic analysis, donors in an Asian-associated ancestry cluster had fewer N-insertions in productive TCRs than the roughly 700-donor mean. According to a later analysis, parvovirus B19, influenza, CMV and Epstein-Barr virus appeared linked to several top co-occurrence clusters. Assigning TCR associations to individual alleles was difficult when HLA alleles, especially DR and DQ, strongly co-occurred. In a later analysis, HLA-associated TCR beta chains showed more clonal expansion and lower generation probabilities than non-associated chains that were equally common. This cohort had only TCR beta chains sequenced, and the lack of alpha or paired-chain data limited which features could be detected. Some IMGT-functional V segments, including TRBV6-2 and TRBV6-3, could not be told apart with the 87-base-pair reads, so those segments were excluded. The study gave a list of about 160 TCR beta chains associated with cytomegalovirus. V-gene and J-gene trimming of TCR beta chains was associated with a missense DCLRE1C variant in a later genetic analysis, and the association was replicated in an independent cohort. Most TCR sequences were observed very rarely across donors, whereas some public TCRs were present in many individuals. Specific HLA alleles were associated with roughly 16,000 TCR beta sequences at a false discovery rate of 0.05 in a later analysis. In vitro tests confirmed that a few of the cytomegalovirus-associated TCR beta chains recognize cytomegalovirus antigens. Because HLA typing was unavailable for some donors at each locus, only the typed subset was used in association tests. Presence/absence analyses assumed roughly uniform sequencing depth across donors, an assumption that may not hold. In a later analysis, the rate of TCR association differed among HLA loci, with DRB1 alleles having the most associated TCRs and HLA-C alleles having the fewest. A group of highly shared sequence variants was considered likely to be a technical artifact of the sequencing pipeline. The classifier was reported to diagnose cytomegalovirus status with high specificity and sensitivity in both the original cohort and the validation cohort.

This clone was observed a handful of times. Its antigen is still unknown. Per-base quality was not reported, and no clone a single base away is much larger than it. The sequenced sample consisted of PBMCs. The V and J genes are TRBV11-2 and TRBJ2-7; TRBD2 lines up with 9 middle nucleotides. This clonotype was sampled from a man in his forties or fifties in good health and CMV-seronegative. The CDR3: CASSLVRAGGREQYF. The base sequence is TGTGCCAGCAGCTTAGTCCGGGCGGGAGGGCGCGAGCAGTACTTC.